The 18 T cell receptor beta chains given below trace back to one sample, sequenced in a study of graft-versus-host responses after intestinal transplantation. No antigen has been identified for these receptors. Using immunoSEQ multiplex PCR, the repertoire was profiled, and TCRdb retains in-frame clones only, with some absent. The sample holds about 120,000 clones, just over 90% seen once. Sequencing was performed on unstimulated CD4+ T cells sorted from spleen or lymph node cells, taken before intestinal transplant. Receptor source: a human donor who received an intestinal transplant.

This clone was seen just once. The chain joins TRBV29-1 to TRBJ1-2; TRBD1 matches 7 bases. Trimming took 6 bases from V and 0 from J; bases not matched to a gene: 7. This CDR3 spans 14 amino acids. Germline V gene lookup returns CDR1 SQVTM and CDR2 ANQGSEA. CDR3 in amino acids: CSVAGTVANYGYTF. Here the CDR3 DNA reads TGCAGCGTGGCCGGGACAGTAGCTAACTATGGCTACACCTTC. The full variable domain, with the rest looked up from reference TRBV29-1 and TRBJ1-2, is SAVISQKPSRDICQRGTSLTIQCQVDSQVTMMFWYRQQPGQSLTLIATANQGSEATYESGFVIDKFPISRPNLTFSTLTVSNMSPEDSSIYLCSVAGTVANYGYTFGSGTRLTVV.

The chain has TRBV5-1 and TRBJ2-5; tentatively, D is TRBD1 (5 bases). From germline, CDR1 is SGHRS and CDR2 YFSETQ. This CDR3 has 14 amino acids. V was trimmed by 4 bases and J by 5 bases, leaving 15 bases between them. The CDR3: CASSLELQGETQYF. CDR3 in DNA: TGCGCCAGCAGCCTGGAACTCCAGGGTGAGACCCAGTACTTC.

The chain employs TRBV4-3 and TRBJ2-1; a possible D gene is TRBD1 (6 bases). V lost 0 bases to trimming and J lost 4 bases, with 10 bases between them. This CDR3 comprises 15 residues. The germline V gene has CDR1 LGHNA and CDR2 YSLEER. The CDR3 sequence: CASSQEGQLYNEQFF. The CDR3 bases are TGCGCCAGCAGCCAAGAAGGACAGTTATACAATGAGCAGTTCTTC.

This sequence joins TRBV5-6 and TRBJ2-4; 7 bases match TRBD1. V trimming: 2 bases; J trimming: 5 bases; junction bases outside the gene matches: 7. This CDR3 has 15 residues. Germline V gene sequence: CDR1 SGHDT, CDR2 YYEEEE. The CDR3 sequence is CASSLTGTVENIQYF. In DNA form, the CDR3 reads TGTGCCAGCAGCTTAACCGGGACAGTGGAAAACATTCAGTACTTC.

The chain is built from TRBV7-9 and TRBJ2-1; TRBD2 aligns across 11 bases. Trimming removed 5 bases from V and 2 bases from J; junction bases left unmatched: 11. The germline CDR1 and CDR2 sequences are SEHNR and FQNEAQ (reference sequence). The CDR3 is 18 residues long. In DNA form, the CDR3 reads TGTGCCAGCAGCCCCTTCCCGGGGACTAGCGGTCCCTACAATGAGCAGTTCTTC. Its translation is CASSPFPGTSGPYNEQFF.

The genes are TRBV15 and TRBJ2-7; 8 bases line up with TRBD1. Per the germline V gene, CDR1 is LNHNV and CDR2 is YYDKDF (reference sequence). The CDR3 is 14 residues long. V lost 6 bases and J lost 1; bases outside the gene matches: 5. CDR3 DNA sequence: TGTGCCACCAGGAAGGGACAGGTGTCCTACGAGCAGTACTTC. This sequence encodes CATRKGQVSYEQYF.

The chain employs TRBV18 and TRBJ2-1; TRBD1 aligns across 10 bases. This CDR3 spans 16 amino acids. In germline, CDR1 is KGHSH, CDR2 LQKENI. V lost 3 bases and J lost 6; bases outside the gene matches: 8. CDR3 in DNA: TGTGCCAGCTCACCGCGCCGGGACAGGGGATCCAATGAGCAGTTCTTC. Protein: CASSPRRDRGSNEQFF.

The chain links TRBV5-4 to TRBJ2-5; 11 bases are shared with TRBD2. Losses at the gene ends were 2 bases for V and 4 bases for J; bases not matched to a gene: 7. Germline assignment: CDR1 SGHNT and CDR2 YYREEE (reference sequence). The CDR3 loop spans 16 amino acids. CDR3: CASSFIAGGPSETQYF. The CDR3 DNA reads as TGTGCCAGCAGCTTCATAGCGGGGGGGCCCTCAGAGACCCAGTACTTC. The full variable domain, rest sourced from reference TRBV5-4 and TRBJ2-5, is ETGVTQSPTHLIKTRGQQVTLRCSSQSGHNTVSWYQQALGQGPQFIFQYYREEENGRGNFPPRFSGLQFPNYSSELNVNALELDDSALYLCASSFIAGGPSETQYFGPGTRLLVL.

V is TRBV28 and J is TRBJ1-1; D perhaps matches TRBD1 (6 bases). Trimming pared 7 bases from V and 0 bases from J, leaving 12 bases between. The CDR3 runs 14 residues. CDR1 and CDR2 (germline): MDHEN, SYDVKM. The CDR3 loop is CASKVGQLNTEAFF. CDR3 in DNA: TGTGCCAGCAAGGTCGGACAGTTGAACACTGAAGCTTTCTTT.

DNA for the CDR3: TGCGCCAGCAGCTTGGCCGCCCTGGGACAGGAGACCCAGTACTTC. Translated, it gives CASSLAALGQETQYF. The chain employs TRBV5-1 and TRBJ2-5, with TRBD1 identical over 7 bases. Trimming removed 0 bases from V and 5 bases from J; junction bases left unmatched: 7. There are 15 residues in the CDR3. Germline CDR1 reads SGHRS; CDR2 reads YFSETQ.

The table lists this clone with a count of one. The chain couples TRBV27 to TRBJ1-2; tentative D call: TRBD1 (6 bases). Trimming removed 8 bases from V and 3 bases from J, with 13 bases in between. The CDR3 consists of 13 residues. Germline V CDR1 and CDR2: MNHEY, SMNVEV (reference sequence). The chain's CDR3 is CASSGVPYYGYTF. The CDR3 DNA sequence: TGTGCCAGCTCAGGGGTACCTTACTATGGCTACACCTTC.

Only one count was recorded for this clone. J is TRBJ1-5 and V is TRBV4-1; 11 bases match TRBD1. J lost 4 bases, V lost 0 bases, and 11 bases had no gene match. CDR1 is MGHRA, CDR2 YSYEKL, per germline. The CDR3 spans 19 residues. CDR3 DNA: TGCGCCAGCAGCCAAGATTTGAAGGGGACAGGGGGACGAAATCAGCCCCAGCATTTT. Amino acid sequence: CASSQDLKGTGGRNQPQHF.

The sample holds one count of this clone. The rearrangement links TRBV7-2 to TRBJ2-7; perhaps TRBD2 as D (5 bases). The V and J ends lost 9 bases and 5 bases respectively, with 11 bases between them. The length of the CDR3 is 11 residues. Per the germline V gene, CDR1 is SGHTA and CDR2 is FQGNSA. The CDR3 protein is CARGGGHEQYF. The CDR3, as DNA: TGTGCCAGAGGAGGTGGGCACGAGCAGTACTTC.

The chain carries TRBV7-9 and TRBJ1-1; 8 positions match TRBD1. Losses at the gene ends were 5 bases for V and 6 bases for J; bases not matched to a gene: 14. Looked up from germline, CDR1 is SEHNR and CDR2 is FQNEAQ (reference sequence). The CDR3 loop spans 16 amino acids. The CDR3 sequence is CASSAGTGSWTAEAFF. The CDR3 DNA is TGTGCCAGCAGCGCAGGGACAGGCTCATGGACGGCTGAAGCTTTCTTT.

This clone was counted a single time. J is TRBJ2-7 and V is TRBV18; TRBD1 might be the D (5 bases). Looked up from germline, CDR1 is KGHSH and CDR2 is LQKENI. There are 15 residues in the CDR3. V shed 0 bases and J shed 2 bases, with 11 bases lying between them. The CDR3 coding sequence is TGTGCCAGCTCACCACCGGGGCAGGGCACCTACGAGCAGTACTTC. It translates to CASSPPGQGTYEQYF. The whole variable domain, filled in from reference TRBV18 and TRBJ2-7, reads NAGVMQNPRHLVRRRGQEARLRCSPMKGHSHVYWYRQLPEEGLKFMVYLQKENIIDESGMPKERFSAEFPKEGPSILRIQQVVRGDSAAYFCASSPPGQGTYEQYFGPGTRLTVT.

This clone was picked up one time. The J gene is TRBJ2-1, the V gene TRBV28; D is perhaps TRBD2 (5 bases). The CDR3 contains 13 residues. CDR1 and CDR2 from the germline V gene are MDHEN and SYDVKM. Trimming removed 7 bases at V and 5 bases at J, with 12 bases between. CDR3 nucleotide sequence: TGTGCCAGCATCCGGGGTCCCCACAATGAGCAGTTCTTC. The encoded protein is CASIRGPHNEQFF.

The chain joins TRBV18 to TRBJ2-7, with D perhaps TRBD1 (7 bases). V was trimmed by 5 bases and J by 3 bases, leaving 17 bases between them. The CDR3 loop spans 15 amino acids. Germline V CDR1 and CDR2: KGHSH, LQKENI. DNA for the CDR3: TGTGCCAGCTCAACTGGTCGGCAGGGGGGCTACGAGCAGTACTTC. As protein: CASSTGRQGGYEQYF.

The V call is TRBV28, the J call TRBJ2-7, with 8 bases matching TRBD2. Germline loops: CDR1 MDHEN, CDR2 SYDVKM. The CDR3 contains 15 residues. V was pared by 6 bases and J by 3 bases, with 10 bases of the junction left unmatched. CDR3 sequence: CASSPAGTRLYEQYF. CDR3 sequence (DNA): TGTGCCAGCAGCCCAGCCGGGACTAGGCTCTACGAGCAGTACTTC.